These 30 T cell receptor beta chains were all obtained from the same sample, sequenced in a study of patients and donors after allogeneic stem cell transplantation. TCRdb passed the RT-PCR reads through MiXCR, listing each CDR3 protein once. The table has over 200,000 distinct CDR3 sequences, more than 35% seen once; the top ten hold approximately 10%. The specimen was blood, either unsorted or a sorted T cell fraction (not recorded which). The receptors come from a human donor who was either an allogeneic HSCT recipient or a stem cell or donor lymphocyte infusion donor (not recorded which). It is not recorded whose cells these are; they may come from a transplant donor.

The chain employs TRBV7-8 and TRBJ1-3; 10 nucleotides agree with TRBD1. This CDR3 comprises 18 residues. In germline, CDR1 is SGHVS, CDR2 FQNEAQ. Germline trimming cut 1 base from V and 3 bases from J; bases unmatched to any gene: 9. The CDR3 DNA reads TGTGCCAGCAGCTTAGAGGACAGGGGGACCCTCATTGGAAACACCATATATTTT. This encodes CASSLEDRGTLIGNTIYF.

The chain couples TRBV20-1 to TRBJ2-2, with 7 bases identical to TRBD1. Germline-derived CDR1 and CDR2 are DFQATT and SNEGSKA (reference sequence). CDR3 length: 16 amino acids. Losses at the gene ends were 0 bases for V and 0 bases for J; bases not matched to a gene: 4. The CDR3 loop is CSARDPRGPNTGELFF. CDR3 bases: TGCAGTGCTAGAGATCCGAGGGGGCCGAACACCGGGGAGCTGTTTTTT.

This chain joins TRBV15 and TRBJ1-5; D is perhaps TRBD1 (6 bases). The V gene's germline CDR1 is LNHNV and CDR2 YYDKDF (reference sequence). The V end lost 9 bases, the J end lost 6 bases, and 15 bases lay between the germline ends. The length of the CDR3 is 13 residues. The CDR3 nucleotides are TGTGCCACGGAAACAGGGTTGGGTCAGCCCCAGCATTTT. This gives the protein CATETGLGQPQHF.

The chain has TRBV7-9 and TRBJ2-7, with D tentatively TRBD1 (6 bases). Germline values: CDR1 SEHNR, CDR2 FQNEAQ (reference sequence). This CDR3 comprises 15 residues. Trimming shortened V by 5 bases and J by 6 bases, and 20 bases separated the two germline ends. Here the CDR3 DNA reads TGTGCCAGCAGCCTTCCAGGGGCCGGACGGACCGAGCAGTACTTC. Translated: CASSLPGAGRTEQYF.

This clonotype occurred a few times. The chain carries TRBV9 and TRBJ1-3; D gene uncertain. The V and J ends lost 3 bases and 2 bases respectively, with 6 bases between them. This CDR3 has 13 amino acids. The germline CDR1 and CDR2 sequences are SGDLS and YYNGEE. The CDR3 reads CASSGLPGNTIYF. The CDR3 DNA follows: TGTGCCAGCAGCGGGTTACCTGGAAACACCATATATTTT.

In DNA form, the CDR3 reads TGTGCCAGCAGTTACCAGGGGACAGGGACGGCTGAAGCTTTCTTT. Encoded protein: CASSYQGTGTAEAFF. This rearrangement joins TRBV6-2 or TRBV6-3 to TRBJ1-1; the match to TRBD1 covers 9 bases. Germline V gene data show CDR1 as MNHEY and CDR2 as SVGEGT. Trimming cost V 2 bases and J 6 bases; bases outside gene matches: 7. This CDR3 region has 15 residues.

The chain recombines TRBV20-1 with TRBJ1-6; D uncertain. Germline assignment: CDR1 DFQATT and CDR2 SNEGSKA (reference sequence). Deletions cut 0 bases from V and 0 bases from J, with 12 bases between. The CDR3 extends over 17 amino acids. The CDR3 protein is CSARDPKQSSYNSPLHF. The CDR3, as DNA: TGCAGTGCTAGAGACCCTAAACAAAGCTCCTATAATTCACCCCTCCACTTT.

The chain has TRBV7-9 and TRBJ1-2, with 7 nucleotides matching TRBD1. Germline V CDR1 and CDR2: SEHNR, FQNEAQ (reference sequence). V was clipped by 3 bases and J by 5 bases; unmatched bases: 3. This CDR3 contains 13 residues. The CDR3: CASSFDRVYGYTF. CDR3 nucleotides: TGTGCCAGCAGCTTTGACAGGGTATATGGCTACACCTTC.

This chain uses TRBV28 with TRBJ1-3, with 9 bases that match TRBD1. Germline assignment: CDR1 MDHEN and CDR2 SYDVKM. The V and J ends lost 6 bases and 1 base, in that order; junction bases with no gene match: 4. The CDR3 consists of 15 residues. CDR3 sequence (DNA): TGTGCCAGCAGAGCCGGGACAGGGTCTGGAAACACCATATATTTT. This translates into CASRAGTGSGNTIYF.

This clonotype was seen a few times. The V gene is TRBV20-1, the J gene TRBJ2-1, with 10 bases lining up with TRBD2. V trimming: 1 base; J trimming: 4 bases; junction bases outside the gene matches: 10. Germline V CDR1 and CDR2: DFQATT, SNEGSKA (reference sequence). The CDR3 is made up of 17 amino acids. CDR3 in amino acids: CSARVASGLAEYNEQFF. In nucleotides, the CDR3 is TGCAGTGCTAGAGTTGCGTCAGGACTAGCGGAATACAATGAGCAGTTCTTC.

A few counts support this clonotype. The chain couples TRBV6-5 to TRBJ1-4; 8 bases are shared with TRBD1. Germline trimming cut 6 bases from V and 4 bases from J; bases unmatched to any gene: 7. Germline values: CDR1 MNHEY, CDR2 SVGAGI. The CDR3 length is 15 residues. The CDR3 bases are TGTGCCAGCAGACCCGGACAGGGCCATAATGAAAAACTGTTTTTT. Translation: CASRPGQGHNEKLFF.

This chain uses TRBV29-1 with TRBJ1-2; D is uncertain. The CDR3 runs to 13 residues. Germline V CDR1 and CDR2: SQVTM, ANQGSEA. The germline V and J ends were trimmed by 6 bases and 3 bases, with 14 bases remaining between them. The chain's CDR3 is CSVKPHPDYGYTF. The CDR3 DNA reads TGCAGCGTGAAGCCCCACCCGGACTATGGCTACACCTTC.

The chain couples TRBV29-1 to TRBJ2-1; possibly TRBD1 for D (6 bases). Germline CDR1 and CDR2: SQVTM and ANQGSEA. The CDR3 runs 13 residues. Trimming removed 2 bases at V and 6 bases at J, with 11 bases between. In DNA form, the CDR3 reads TGCAGCGTTGAAAGGGGGATGGGCAATGAGCAGTTCTTC. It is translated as CSVERGMGNEQFF.

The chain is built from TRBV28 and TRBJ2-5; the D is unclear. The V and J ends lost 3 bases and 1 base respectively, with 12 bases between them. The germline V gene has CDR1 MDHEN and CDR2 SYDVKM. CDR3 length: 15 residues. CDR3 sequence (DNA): TGTGCCAGCAGTTTGATCCGGCAGATCCAAGAGACCCAGTACTTC. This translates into CASSLIRQIQETQYF. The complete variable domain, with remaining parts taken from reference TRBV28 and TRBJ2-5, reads DVKVTQSSRYLVKRTGEKVFLECVQDMDHENMFWYRQDPGLGLRLIYFSYDVKMKEKGDIPEGYSVSREKKERFSLILESASTNQTSMYLCASSLIRQIQETQYFGPGTRLLVL.

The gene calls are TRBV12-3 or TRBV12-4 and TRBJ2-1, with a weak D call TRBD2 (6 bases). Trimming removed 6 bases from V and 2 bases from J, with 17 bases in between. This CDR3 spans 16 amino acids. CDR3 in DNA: TGTGCCAGCAGCCCCGAGGAGGGCTGGACCTACAATGAGCAGTTCTTC. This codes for CASSPEEGWTYNEQFF.

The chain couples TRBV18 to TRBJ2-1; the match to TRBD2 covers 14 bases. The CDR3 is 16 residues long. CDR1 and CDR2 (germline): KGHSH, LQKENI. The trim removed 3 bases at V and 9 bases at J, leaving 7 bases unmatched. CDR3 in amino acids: CASSPTPGLAGVEQFF. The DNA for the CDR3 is TGTGCCAGCTCACCCACCCCGGGACTAGCGGGGGTTGAGCAGTTCTTC.

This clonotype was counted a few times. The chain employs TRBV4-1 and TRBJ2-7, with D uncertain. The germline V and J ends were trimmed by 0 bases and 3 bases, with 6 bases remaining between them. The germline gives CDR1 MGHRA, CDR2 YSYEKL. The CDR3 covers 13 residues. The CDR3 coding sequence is TGCGCCAGCAGCCAAGATCTAGGCTACGAGCAGTACTTC. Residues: CASSQDLGYEQYF.

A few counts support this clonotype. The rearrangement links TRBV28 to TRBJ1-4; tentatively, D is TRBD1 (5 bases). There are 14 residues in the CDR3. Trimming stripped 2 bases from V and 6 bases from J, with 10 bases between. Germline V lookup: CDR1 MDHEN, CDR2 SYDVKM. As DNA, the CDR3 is TGTGCCAGCAGTTTACGGGACTGGGATGAAAAACTGTTTTTT. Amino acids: CASSLRDWDEKLFF.

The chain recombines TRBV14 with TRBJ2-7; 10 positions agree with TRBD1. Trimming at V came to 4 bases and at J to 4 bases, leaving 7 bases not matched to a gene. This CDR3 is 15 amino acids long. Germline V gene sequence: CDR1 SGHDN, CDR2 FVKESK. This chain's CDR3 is CASSPGTGVLYEQYF. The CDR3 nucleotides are TGTGCCAGCAGCCCCGGGACAGGGGTCCTATACGAGCAGTACTTC.

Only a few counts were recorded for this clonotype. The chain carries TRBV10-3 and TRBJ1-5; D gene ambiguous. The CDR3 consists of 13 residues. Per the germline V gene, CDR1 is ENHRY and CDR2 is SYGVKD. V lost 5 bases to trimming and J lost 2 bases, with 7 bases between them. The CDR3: CAISLDGNQPQHF. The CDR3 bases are TGTGCCATCAGTCTGGACGGCAATCAGCCCCAGCATTTT.

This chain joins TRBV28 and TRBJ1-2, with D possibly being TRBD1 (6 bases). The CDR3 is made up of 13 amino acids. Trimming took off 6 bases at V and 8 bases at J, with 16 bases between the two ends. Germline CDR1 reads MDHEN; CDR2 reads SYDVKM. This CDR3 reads CASSSHRVIGYTF. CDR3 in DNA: TGTGCCAGCAGCTCACACAGGGTAATCGGCTACACCTTC.

This CDR3 is CASSPLGQRTDTQYF. CDR3 coding DNA: TGTGCCAGCTCACCTCTCGGACAGCGCACAGATACGCAGTATTTT. The V and J genes are TRBV18 and TRBJ2-3; possible D gene TRBD1, 6 bases. Per germline, CDR1 KGHSH and CDR2 LQKENI. Trimming stripped 3 bases from V and 1 base from J, with 11 bases between. The CDR3 length is 15 residues. Full variable domain (rest looked up from reference TRBV18 and TRBJ2-3): NAGVMQNPRHLVRRRGQEARLRCSPMKGHSHVYWYRQLPEEGLKFMVYLQKENIIDESGMPKERFSAEFPKEGPSILRIQQVVRGDSAAYFCASSPLGQRTDTQYFGPGTRLTVL.

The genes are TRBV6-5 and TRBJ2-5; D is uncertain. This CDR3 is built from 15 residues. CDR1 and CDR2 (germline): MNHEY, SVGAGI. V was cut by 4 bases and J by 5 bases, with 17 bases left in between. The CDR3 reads CASSSPYQVGETQYF. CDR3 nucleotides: TGTGCCAGCAGTTCCCCGTACCAGGTGGGGGAGACCCAGTACTTC.

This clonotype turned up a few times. CDR3 sequence: CSVVAGGRETQYF. CDR3 nucleotides: TGCAGCGTTGTCGCGGGGGGACGAGAGACCCAGTACTTC. V usage is TRBV29-1 and J usage is TRBJ2-5; 8 bases are a match to TRBD2. V lost 4 bases to trimming and J lost 4 bases; unmatched junction nucleotides: 5. CDR1 is SQVTM and CDR2 is ANQGSEA in the germline V gene. This CDR3 is built from 13 residues.

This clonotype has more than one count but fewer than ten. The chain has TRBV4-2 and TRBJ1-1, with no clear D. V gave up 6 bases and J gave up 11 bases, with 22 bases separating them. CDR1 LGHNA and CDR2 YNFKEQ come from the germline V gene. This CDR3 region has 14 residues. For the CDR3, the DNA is TGTGCCAGCAGGCAATCATCGAGCACAGATCGGGCTTTCTTT. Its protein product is CASRQSSSTDRAFF.

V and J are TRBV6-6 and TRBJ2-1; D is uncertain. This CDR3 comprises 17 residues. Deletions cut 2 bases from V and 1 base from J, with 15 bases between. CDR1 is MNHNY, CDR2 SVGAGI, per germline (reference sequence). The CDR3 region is CASSYEIRSRSYNEQFF. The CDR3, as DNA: TGTGCCAGCAGTTACGAGATAAGATCCCGGTCCTACAATGAGCAGTTCTTC.

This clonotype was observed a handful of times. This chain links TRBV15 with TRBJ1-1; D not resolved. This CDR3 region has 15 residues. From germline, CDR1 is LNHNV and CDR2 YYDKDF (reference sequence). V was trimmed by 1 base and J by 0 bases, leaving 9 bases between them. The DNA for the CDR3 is TGTGCCACCAGCAGAGGGGAGGGAATGAACACTGAAGCTTTCTTT. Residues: CATSRGEGMNTEAFF.

The CDR3 reads CASSRLGTPQETQYF. DNA for the CDR3: TGTGCCAGCAGCCGCCTCGGGACTCCCCAAGAGACCCAGTACTTC. This chain connects TRBV28 to TRBJ2-5; D possibly corresponds to TRBD2 (6 bases). Germline CDR1 and CDR2: MDHEN and SYDVKM. This CDR3 has 15 residues. The V end lost 6 bases, the J end lost 1 base, and 15 bases lay between the germline ends.

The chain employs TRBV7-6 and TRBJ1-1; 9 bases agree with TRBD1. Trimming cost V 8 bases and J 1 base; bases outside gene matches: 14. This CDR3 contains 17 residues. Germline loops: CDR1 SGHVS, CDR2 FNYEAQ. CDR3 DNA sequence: TGTGCCAGCCATCCGGGAGGGACAGGGATTTGGAACACTGAAGCTTTCTTT. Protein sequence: CASHPGGTGIWNTEAFF.

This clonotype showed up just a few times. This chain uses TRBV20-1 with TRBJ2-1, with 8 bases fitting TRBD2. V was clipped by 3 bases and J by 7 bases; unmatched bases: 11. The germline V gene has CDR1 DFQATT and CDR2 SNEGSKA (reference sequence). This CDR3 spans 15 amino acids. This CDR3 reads CSASSAGGLRNEQFF. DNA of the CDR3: TGCAGTGCTAGTTCGGCGGGGGGCTTGAGGAATGAGCAGTTCTTC.